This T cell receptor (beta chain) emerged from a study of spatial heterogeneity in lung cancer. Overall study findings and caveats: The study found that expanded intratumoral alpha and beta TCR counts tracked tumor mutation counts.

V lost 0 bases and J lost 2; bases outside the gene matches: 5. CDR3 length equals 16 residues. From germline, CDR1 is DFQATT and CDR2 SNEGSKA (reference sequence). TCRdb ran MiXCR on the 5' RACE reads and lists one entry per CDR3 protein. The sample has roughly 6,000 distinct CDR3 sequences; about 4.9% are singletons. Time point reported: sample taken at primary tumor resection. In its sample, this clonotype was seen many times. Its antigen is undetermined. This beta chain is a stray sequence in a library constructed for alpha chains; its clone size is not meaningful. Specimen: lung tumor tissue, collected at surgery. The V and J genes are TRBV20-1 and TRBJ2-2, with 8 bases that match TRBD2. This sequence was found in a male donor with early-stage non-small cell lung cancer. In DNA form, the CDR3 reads TGCAGTGCTAGAGATGTCACTAGCGGAAACACCGGGGAGCTGTTTTTT. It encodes CSARDVTSGNTGELFF.